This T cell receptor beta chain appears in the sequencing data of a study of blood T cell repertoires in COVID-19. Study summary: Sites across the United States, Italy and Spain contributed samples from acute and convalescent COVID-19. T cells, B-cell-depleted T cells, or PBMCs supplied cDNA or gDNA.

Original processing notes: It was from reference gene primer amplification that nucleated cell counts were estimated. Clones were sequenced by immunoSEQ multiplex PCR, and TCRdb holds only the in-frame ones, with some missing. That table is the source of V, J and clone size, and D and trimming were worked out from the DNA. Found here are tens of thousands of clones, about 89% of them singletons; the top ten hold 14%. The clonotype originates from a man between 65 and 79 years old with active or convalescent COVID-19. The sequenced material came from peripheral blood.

The CDR3 nucleotides read TGTGCCTGGAGTGTAGGTAGCGGGAGGGCTTATGAGCAGTTCTTC. The encoded protein is CAWSVGSGRAYEQFF. The rearrangement joins TRBV30 to TRBJ2-1, with TRBD2 identical over 11 bases. V lost 0 bases and J lost 8; bases outside the gene matches: 6. This CDR3 contains 15 residues. The germline CDR1 and CDR2 sequences are GTSNPN and SVGIG (reference sequence). Complete variable domain (other parts from reference TRBV30 and TRBJ2-1): SQTIHQWPATLVQPVGSPLSLECTVEGTSNPNLYWYRQAAGRGLQLLFYSVGIGQISSEVPQNLSASRPQDRQFILSSKKLLLSDSGFYLCAWSVGSGRAYEQFFGPGTRLTVL.